This T cell receptor beta chain came from a study of blood T cells in healthy people across ages. V trimming: 6 bases; J trimming: 0 bases; junction bases outside the gene matches: 7. The CDR3 runs 15 residues. Germline lookup yields CDR1 DFQATT and CDR2 SNEGSKA (reference sequence). The authors ran a second PCR of 7 to 11 cycles using a sample-barcoded 5' primer and a J-beta primer mix. Through a template-switch adaptor with 12 random nucleotides, each cDNA molecule received a tag. All samples gave at least 2.5 million CDR3-containing paired-end reads. MiXCR was run by TCRdb on the 5' RACE reads, yielding one entry per CDR3 protein. This repertoire shows approximately 940,000 distinct CDR3 sequences, around 48% found once; its top ten account for roughly an eighth.

Sequences were obtained from blood. This TCR derives from a young man in good health. This chain joins TRBV20-1 and TRBJ2-1, with TRBD1 matching 8 bases. Here the CDR3 reads CSATTGDSSYNEQFF. The CDR3 bases are TGCAGTGCCACGACAGGGGACAGCTCCTACAATGAGCAGTTCTTC.